What follows are 7 T cell receptor beta chains derived from one specimen sequenced in a study of OX40 agonist ivuxolimab in advanced cancers. Method: immunoSEQ multiplex PCR; TCRdb's copy keeps in-frame clones and lacks some. The sample has around 80,000 clones; roughly 86% are singletons. This specimen was CD4+ or CD8+ T cells sorted from blood, taken in a trial of the OX40 agonist ivuxolimab. These receptors were taken from an adult with an advanced solid tumor such as melanoma, head and neck, liver or kidney cancer.

The genes are TRBV5-1 and TRBJ2-1; 10 nucleotides align to TRBD1. The J segment lost 8 bases and the V segment lost 1 base, leaving 9 bases of the junction unmatched. Germline V gene sequence: CDR1 SGHRS, CDR2 YFSETQ. The CDR3 is 16 residues long. DNA of the CDR3: TGCGCCAGCAGCTTGCTGGGACAGGGGCCGGTGGATGAGCAGTTCTTC. Encoded protein: CASSLLGQGPVDEQFF.

This clone was observed a handful of times. V and J are TRBV14 and TRBJ1-1; D unclear. Trimming pared 5 bases from V and 3 bases from J, leaving 7 bases between. This CDR3 is built from 12 residues. CDR1 and CDR2 (germline): SGHDN, FVKESK. DNA for the CDR3: TGTGCCAGCAGCTTAGATTACACTGAAGCTTTCTTT. It yields the protein CASSLDYTEAFF.

J is TRBJ2-7 and V is TRBV7-8; no definite D call. The CDR3 is 12 amino acids. Germline loops: CDR1 SGHVS, CDR2 FQNEAQ. V lost 5 bases to trimming and J lost 4 bases, with 9 bases between them. The CDR3 bases are TGTGCCAGCAGCCCTCAGGCGTACGAGCAGTACTTC. Its translation: CASSPQAYEQYF.

This chain links TRBV6-5 with TRBJ2-2; 8 positions match TRBD2. After removal of 11 bases from V and 7 bases from J, the junction contained 15 bases not matched to a gene. The CDR3 extends over 15 amino acids. The germline gives CDR1 MNHEY, CDR2 SVGAGI. Here the CDR3 reads CAAHTREGLNGELFF. For the CDR3, the DNA is TGTGCCGCCCATACCCGGGAGGGGTTGAACGGGGAGCTGTTTTTT.

This clone was found once. CDR3 protein: CASSEDPVTDTQYF. The DNA of the CDR3 is TGTGCCAGCAGTGAAGACCCGGTCACAGATACGCAGTATTTT. This chain connects TRBV6-1 to TRBJ2-3; the D is unclear. Germline CDR1 MNHNS, CDR2 SASEGT. The CDR3 sequence is 14 residues long. V shed 1 base and J shed 2 bases, with 7 bases lying between them.

The genes are TRBV20-1 and TRBJ2-5, with no clear D. Trimming removed 6 bases at V and 2 bases at J, with 4 bases between. Per germline, CDR1 DFQATT and CDR2 SNEGSKA (reference sequence). CDR3 length equals 10 residues. The CDR3 reads CSAGQETQYF. CDR3 sequence (DNA): TGCAGTGCGGGTCAAGAGACCCAGTACTTC.

The rearrangement joins TRBV18 to TRBJ2-1; 7 bases are shared with TRBD1. The trim removed 0 bases at V and 6 bases at J, leaving 8 bases unmatched. Germline V lookup: CDR1 KGHSH, CDR2 LQKENI. This CDR3 has 16 residues. The CDR3 DNA follows: TGTGCCAGCTCACCACCGAGACAGGGTAATATCAATGAGCAGTTCTTC. Protein product: CASSPPRQGNINEQFF.